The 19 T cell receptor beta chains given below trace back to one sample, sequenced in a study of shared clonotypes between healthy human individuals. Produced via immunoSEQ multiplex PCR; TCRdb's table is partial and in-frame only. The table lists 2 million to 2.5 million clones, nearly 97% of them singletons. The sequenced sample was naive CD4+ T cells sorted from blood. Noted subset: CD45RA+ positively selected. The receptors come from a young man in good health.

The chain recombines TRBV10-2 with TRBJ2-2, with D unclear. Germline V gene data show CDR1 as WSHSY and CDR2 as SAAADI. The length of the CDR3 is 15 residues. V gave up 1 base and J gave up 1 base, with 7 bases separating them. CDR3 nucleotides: TGCGCCAGCAGTGAGTGGGGAAAGAACACCGGGGAGCTGTTTTTT. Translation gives CASSEWGKNTGELFF.

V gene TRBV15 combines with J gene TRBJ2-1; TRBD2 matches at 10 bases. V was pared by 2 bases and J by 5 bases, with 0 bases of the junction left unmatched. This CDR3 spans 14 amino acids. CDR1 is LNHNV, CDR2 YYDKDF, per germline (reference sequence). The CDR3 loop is CATSRLAGDNEQFF. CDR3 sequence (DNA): TGTGCCACCAGCAGACTAGCGGGGGACAATGAGCAGTTCTTC.

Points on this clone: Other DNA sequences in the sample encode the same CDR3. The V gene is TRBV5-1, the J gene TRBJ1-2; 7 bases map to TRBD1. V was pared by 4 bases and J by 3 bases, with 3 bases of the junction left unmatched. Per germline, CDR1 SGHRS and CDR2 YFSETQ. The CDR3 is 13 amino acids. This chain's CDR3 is CASSPTGDYGYTF. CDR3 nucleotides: TGCGCCAGCAGCCCCACAGGGGACTATGGCTACACCTTC.

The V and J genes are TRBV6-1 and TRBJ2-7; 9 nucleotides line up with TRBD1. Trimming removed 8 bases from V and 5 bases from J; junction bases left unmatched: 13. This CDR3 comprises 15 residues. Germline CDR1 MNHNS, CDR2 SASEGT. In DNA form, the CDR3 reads TGTGCCAGCTACCCGAAGACAGGGGGTTTTAACGAGCAGTACTTC. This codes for CASYPKTGGFNEQYF.

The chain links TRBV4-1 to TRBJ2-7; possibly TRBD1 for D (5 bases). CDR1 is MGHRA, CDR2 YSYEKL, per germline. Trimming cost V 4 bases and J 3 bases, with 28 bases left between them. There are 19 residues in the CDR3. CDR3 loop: CASSPKVTPGDRIFYEQYF. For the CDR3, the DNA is TGCGCCAGCAGCCCAAAAGTGACTCCAGGAGACAGAATATTCTACGAGCAGTACTTC.

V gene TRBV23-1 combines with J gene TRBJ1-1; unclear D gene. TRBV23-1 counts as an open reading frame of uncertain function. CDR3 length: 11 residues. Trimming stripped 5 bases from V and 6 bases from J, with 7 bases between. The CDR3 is CASSSCAEAFF. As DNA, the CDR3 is TGCGCCAGCAGTTCTTGCGCTGAAGCTTTCTTT.

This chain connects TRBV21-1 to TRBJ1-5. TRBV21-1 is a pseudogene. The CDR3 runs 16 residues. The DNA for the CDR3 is TGTGCCAGCAGCAAAGTGAGGGTGGGACCCGATCAGCCCCAGCATTTT. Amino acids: CASSKVRVGPDQPQHF.

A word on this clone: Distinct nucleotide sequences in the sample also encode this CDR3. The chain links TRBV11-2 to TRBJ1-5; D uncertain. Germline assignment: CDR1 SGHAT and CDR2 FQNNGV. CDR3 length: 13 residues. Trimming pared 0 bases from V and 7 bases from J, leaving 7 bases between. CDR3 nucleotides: TGTGCCAGCAGCTTAGATCTGAACCAGCCCCAGCATTTT. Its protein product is CASSLDLNQPQHF.

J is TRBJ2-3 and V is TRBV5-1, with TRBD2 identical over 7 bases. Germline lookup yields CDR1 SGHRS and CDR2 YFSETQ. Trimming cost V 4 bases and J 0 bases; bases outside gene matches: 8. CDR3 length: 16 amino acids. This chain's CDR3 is CASSTVAGLSTDTQYF. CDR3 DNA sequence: TGCGCCAGCAGCACAGTAGCGGGTTTAAGCACAGATACGCAGTATTTT.

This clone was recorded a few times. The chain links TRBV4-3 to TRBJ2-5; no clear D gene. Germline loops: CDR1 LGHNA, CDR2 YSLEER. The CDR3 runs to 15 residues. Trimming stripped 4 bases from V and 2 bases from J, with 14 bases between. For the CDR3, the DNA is TGCGCCAGCAGCCCGGAACGGAACAGACAAGAGACCCAGTACTTC. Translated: CASSPERNRQETQYF.

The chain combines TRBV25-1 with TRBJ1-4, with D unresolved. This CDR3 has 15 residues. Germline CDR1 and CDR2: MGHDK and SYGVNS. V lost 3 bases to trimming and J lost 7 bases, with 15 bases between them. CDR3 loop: CASSDRAGSSEKLFF. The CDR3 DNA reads TGTGCCAGCAGTGACCGGGCCGGTTCGTCTGAAAAACTGTTTTTT.

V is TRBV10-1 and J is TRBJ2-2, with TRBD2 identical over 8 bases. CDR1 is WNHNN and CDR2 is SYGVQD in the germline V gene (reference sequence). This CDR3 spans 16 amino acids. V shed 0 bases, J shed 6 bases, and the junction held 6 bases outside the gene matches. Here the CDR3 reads CASSESRRGAPGELFF. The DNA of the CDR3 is TGCGCCAGCAGTGAGTCGCGGCGGGGGGCGCCCGGGGAGCTGTTTTTT.

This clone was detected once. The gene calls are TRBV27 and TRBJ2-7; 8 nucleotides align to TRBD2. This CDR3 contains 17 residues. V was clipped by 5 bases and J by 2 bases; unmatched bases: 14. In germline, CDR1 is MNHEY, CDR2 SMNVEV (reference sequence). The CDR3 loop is CASSPGDERGNPYEQYF. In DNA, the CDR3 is TGTGCCAGCAGTCCCGGGGACGAGCGGGGGAACCCCTACGAGCAGTACTTC.

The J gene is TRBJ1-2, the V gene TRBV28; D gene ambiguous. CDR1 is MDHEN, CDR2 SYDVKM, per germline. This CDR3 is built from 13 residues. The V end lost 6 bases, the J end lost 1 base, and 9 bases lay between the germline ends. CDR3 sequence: CASRPGVNYGYTF. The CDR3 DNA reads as TGTGCCAGCAGGCCTGGGGTTAACTATGGCTACACCTTC.

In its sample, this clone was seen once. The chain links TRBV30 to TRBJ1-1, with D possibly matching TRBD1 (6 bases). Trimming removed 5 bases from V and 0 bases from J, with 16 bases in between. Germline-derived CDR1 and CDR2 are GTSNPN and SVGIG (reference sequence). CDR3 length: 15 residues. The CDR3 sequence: CAWQPLTGLNTEAFF. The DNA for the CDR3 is TGTGCCTGGCAGCCCCTGACAGGTCTGAACACTGAAGCTTTCTTT.

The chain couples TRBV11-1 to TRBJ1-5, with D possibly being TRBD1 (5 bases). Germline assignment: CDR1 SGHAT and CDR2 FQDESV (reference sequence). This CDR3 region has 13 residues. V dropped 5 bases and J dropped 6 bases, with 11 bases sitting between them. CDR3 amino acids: CASSVTDSQPQHF. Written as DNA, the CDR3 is TGTGCCAGCAGCGTGACAGATTCTCAGCCCCAGCATTTT.

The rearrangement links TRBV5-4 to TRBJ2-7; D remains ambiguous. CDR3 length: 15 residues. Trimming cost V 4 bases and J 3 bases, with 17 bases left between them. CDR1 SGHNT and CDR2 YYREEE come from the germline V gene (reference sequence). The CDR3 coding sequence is TGTGCCAGCAGCAGGAATGGGCCAAATCTCTACGAGCAGTACTTC. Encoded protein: CASSRNGPNLYEQYF.

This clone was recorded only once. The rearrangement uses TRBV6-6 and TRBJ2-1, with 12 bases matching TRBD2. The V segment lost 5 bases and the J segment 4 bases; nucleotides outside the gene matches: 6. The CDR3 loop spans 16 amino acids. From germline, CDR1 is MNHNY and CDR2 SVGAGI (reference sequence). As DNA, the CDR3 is TGTGCCAGCAGTAACGGACTAGCGGGGTTGTACAATGAGCAGTTCTTC. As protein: CASSNGLAGLYNEQFF.

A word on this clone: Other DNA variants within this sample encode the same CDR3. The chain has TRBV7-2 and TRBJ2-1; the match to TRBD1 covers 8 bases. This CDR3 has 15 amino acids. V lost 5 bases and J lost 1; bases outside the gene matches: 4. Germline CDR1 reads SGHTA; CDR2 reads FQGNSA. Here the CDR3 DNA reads TGTGCCAGCAGCGCAGACAGGGGTTCCTACAATGAGCAGTTCTTC. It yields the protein CASSADRGSYNEQFF.